This TCR beta chain was profiled in a study of cytomegalovirus exposure and HLA in healthy donors. Study results and limitations: Reports credit the classifier with highly specific, highly sensitive diagnosis of cytomegalovirus status. A later analysis reported that several of the most significant clusters appeared to be linked to common viral pathogens, among them Epstein-Barr virus. In a later analysis, HLA-C alleles had the fewest associated TCRs, DRB1 alleles the most.

The PCR was carried out with 60 Vbeta primers and 13 Jbeta primers. Sequencing was performed with immunoSEQ multiplex PCR; in TCRdb, only in-frame clones are kept and a portion is missing. This sample has 150,000 to 200,000 clones, with roughly four fifths found just once. This clone showed up just a few times. Its matching antigen is unknown. This receptor was obtained from a woman aged 18-29 years in good health and CMV-seronegative. The sequencing input was PBMCs.

The CDR3 DNA is TGTGCCAGCTCACCGGAGGGCCAGCGGAAACAAGAGACCCAGTACTTC. It yields the protein CASSPEGQRKQETQYF. This chain links TRBV18 with TRBJ2-5, with D possibly being TRBD2 (6 bases). This CDR3 contains 16 residues. V was shortened by 3 bases and J by 2 bases, with 16 bases between the two germline ends. Germline CDR1 and CDR2: KGHSH and LQKENI.